The present T cell receptor beta chain was sequenced within a study of blood T cell repertoires in COVID-19. About the research overall: Donors in the United States, Italy and Spain gave samples during acute or convalescent COVID-19. PBMCs, B-cell-depleted T cells, or T cells provided the cDNA or gDNA that made up the material.

Looked up from germline, CDR1 is MNHEY and CDR2 is SMNVEV (reference sequence). This CDR3 is built from 12 residues. V dropped 6 bases and J dropped 3 bases, with 9 bases sitting between them. Under the authors' procedure: Counts of nucleated cells, estimated from reference gene primer amplification, were obtained. Clones were sequenced by immunoSEQ multiplex PCR, and TCRdb holds only the in-frame ones, with some missing. V, J and clone size derive from that table, while D and trimming were established from the DNA sequence. This table has hundreds of thousands of clones, roughly 85% appearing once. The sequenced sample was peripheral blood. The sequence was collected from a woman younger than 30 with acute or convalescent COVID-19. The rearrangement joins TRBV27 to TRBJ2-7; D perhaps matches TRBD1 (5 bases). DNA for the CDR3: TGTGCCAGCAGAAGGGGTATCTACGAGCAGTACTTC. This gives the protein CASRRGIYEQYF.